This entry lists 24 T cell receptor beta chains sequenced from one sample in a study of molecular identifiers for immune sequencing clone quantification. TCRdb reprocessed the PCR reads with MiXCR, giving one entry per CDR3 protein. The sample lists 85,000 to 100,000 distinct CDR3 sequences; roughly 24% were seen once. Sequencing was carried out using naive CD8+ T cells from blood, with Jurkat cell RNA spiked in. The subset was: FACS-sorted CD8+CD4-CCR7+CD45RA+ naive T cells. These receptors were collected from a human donor in good health. Some libraries in this study had Jurkat cell RNA spiked in.

In this sample, this clonotype turned up a few times. The chain joins TRBV10-2 to TRBJ1-2; TRBD1 agrees at 7 bases. Trimming removed 7 bases from V and 3 bases from J; junction bases left unmatched: 8. Germline CDR1 reads WSHSY; CDR2 reads SAAADI. The CDR3 is 14 residues long. CDR3 loop: CASTLERGHYGYTF. CDR3 coding DNA: TGCGCCAGCACCCTAGAAAGGGGGCACTATGGCTACACCTTC.

In its sample, this clonotype was seen many times. The rearrangement joins TRBV12-3 or TRBV12-4 to TRBJ1-1; D is undetermined. With 3 bases removed from V and 0 bases from J, the gap between germline ends came to 8 bases. There are 14 residues in the CDR3. The CDR3 is CASSFGPMNTEAFF. CDR3 nucleotide sequence: TGTGCCAGCAGTTTCGGACCGATGAACACTGAAGCTTTCTTT.

Note on this clonotype: A much more abundant neighbour one base away suggests this may be a read error. A read error is likely, as this CDR3 ends without the conserved phenylalanine or tryptophan. The chain employs TRBV27 and TRBJ2-2, with D unresolved. This CDR3 spans 14 amino acids. Between the trimmed V and J ends, which lost 3 bases and 6 bases, there was a span of 11 bases. Germline-derived CDR1 and CDR2 are MNHEY and SMNVEV (reference sequence). DNA for the CDR3: TGTGCCAGCAGTTTTGGTCCAGAACCCGGGGAGCTGTTTTCT. Its protein is CASSFGPEPGELFS.

This clonotype was counted ten times or more. The genes are TRBV5-4 and TRBJ2-7; possibly TRBD2 for D (5 bases). The germline CDR1 and CDR2 sequences are SGHNT and YYREEE (reference sequence). The ends were cut back, 2 bases at V and 5 bases at J, with 14 bases in the middle. This CDR3 spans 14 amino acids. The CDR3 coding sequence is TGTGCCAGCAGCTTCCGAGGGAGCAGCCACGAGCAGTACTTC. Translating it yields CASSFRGSSHEQYF.

Concerning this clonotype: Relative to the germline gene, one junction end is altered; a read error may explain this. This chain connects TRBV7-2 to TRBJ2-1; 8 bases agree with TRBD1. CDR1 and CDR2 (germline): SGHTA, FQGNSA. This CDR3 is 15 amino acids long. The CDR3 reads CASSPQGASYNEQLF. The DNA for the CDR3 is TGTGCCAGCAGCCCCCAGGGGGCTTCCTACAATGAGCAGCTCTTC.

As regards this clonotype: It may be a read error: a sequence one base away is much more abundant. The V and J genes are TRBV4-2 and TRBJ2-7; the match to TRBD1 covers 7 bases. Trimming cost V 4 bases and J 8 bases; bases outside gene matches: 17. The CDR3 runs to 16 residues. Germline assignment: CDR1 LGHNA and CDR2 YNFKEQ. The CDR3 loop reads CASSPTWSGTEAKQYF. The CDR3 DNA is TGTGCCAGCAGCCCCACCTGGTCCGGGACAGAAGCCAAGCAGTACTTC.

This clonotype was seen more than once but under ten times. The chain recombines TRBV25-1 with TRBJ1-5; D might be TRBD1 (5 bases). Germline V lookup: CDR1 MGHDK, CDR2 SYGVNS. The CDR3 is 15 residues long. The V and J ends lost 5 bases and 7 bases respectively, with 18 bases between them. DNA for the CDR3: TGTGCCAGCAGTCCGCGGGGGGGGGGACCCCAGCCCCAGCATTTT. Its translation is CASSPRGGGPQPQHF.

A few counts support this clonotype. A much larger clone lies a single base off, so this may be a read error. This sequence joins TRBV4-1 and TRBJ2-5; no reliable D call. The CDR3 has 14 amino acids. The germline gives CDR1 MGHRA, CDR2 YSYEKL. The CDR3 here is CATSQGNTGETQYF. The CDR3 DNA sequence: TGCGCCACCAGCCAAGGCAATACGGGAGAGACCCAGTACTTC.

This clonotype was detected only a few times. The genes are TRBV13 and TRBJ1-4, with no clear D. The CDR3 length is 14 residues. CDR1 PRHDT and CDR2 FYEKMQ come from the germline V gene (reference sequence). V lost 4 bases, J lost 7 bases, and 13 bases lay in between. In DNA, the CDR3 is TGTGCCAGCAGCTCCAGAACCGTCGGTGAAAAACTGTTTTTT. Its protein product is CASSSRTVGEKLFF.

Concerning this clonotype: This may be a read error, as it is one base from a much larger clone. This chain uses TRBV5-1 with TRBJ2-5; D is perhaps TRBD1 or TRBD2 (6 bases each). The CDR3 length is 17 residues. From germline, CDR1 is SGHRS and CDR2 YFSETQ. Trimming shortened V by 3 bases and J by 8 bases, and 26 bases separated the two germline ends. As DNA, the CDR3 is TGCGCCAGCAGCTCCGCGGCAGGGGTGACCACCGGGGGCACCCAGTACTTC. This sequence encodes CASSSAAGVTTGGTQYF.

This clonotype was detected ten times or more. This chain joins TRBV5-4 and TRBJ2-3; perhaps D is TRBD1 or TRBD2 (6 bases each). The V end lost 9 bases, the J end lost 4 bases, and 12 bases lay between the germline ends. The CDR3 is made up of 12 amino acids. Germline CDR1 is SGHNT and CDR2 is YYREEE (reference sequence). Here the CDR3 DNA reads TGTGCCAACGGGGGCCCCGCAGATACGCAGTATTTT. Translation: CANGGPADTQYF.

This clonotype was observed at least ten times. This chain connects TRBV20-1 to TRBJ1-2; D is unclear. The V gene's germline CDR1 is DFQATT and CDR2 SNEGSKA (reference sequence). The V end was cut by 6 bases, the J end by 5 bases, with 10 bases between. This CDR3 is 11 amino acids long. The CDR3 DNA sequence: TGCAGTGCCACAGTGCCGTATGGCTACACCTTC. Translated, it gives CSATVPYGYTF.

Details on this clonotype: A much larger clone is a single base away; this may be a read error. J is TRBJ2-7 and V is TRBV4-3; 11 nucleotides match TRBD1. CDR1 LGHNA and CDR2 YSLEER come from the germline V gene. The CDR3 spans 15 residues. This chain's CDR3 is CAGSQGAGQGDEQYF. CDR3 DNA: TGCGCCGGCAGCCAAGGGGCGGGACAGGGGGACGAGCAGTACTTC.

The chain uses TRBV27 and TRBJ2-7; 9 nucleotides agree with TRBD1. Germline values: CDR1 MNHEY, CDR2 SMNVEV (reference sequence). This CDR3 is built from 15 residues. Trimming cost V 6 bases and J 3 bases; bases outside gene matches: 9. The DNA of the CDR3 is TGTGCCAGCAGCCTAACCGGGACAGGGCTCTACGAGCAGTACTTC. Its protein product is CASSLTGTGLYEQYF.

Ten or more counts support this clonotype. The CDR3 nucleotides read TGTGCCAGCAGATTGACCGGGGAGCTGTTTTTT. Its translation is CASRLTGELFF. V and J are TRBV12-3 or TRBV12-4 and TRBJ2-2; D is undetermined. This CDR3 has 11 residues. V was cut by 6 bases and J by 5 bases, with 4 bases left in between.

The rearrangement links TRBV2 to TRBJ1-1; D perhaps matches TRBD1 (6 bases). Germline loops: CDR1 SNHLY, CDR2 FYNNEI. V was cut by 4 bases and J by 6 bases, with 15 bases left in between. The CDR3 runs 14 residues. In nucleotides, the CDR3 is TGTGCCAGCAGTGCAAAGACGGGGGGCGCTGAAGCTTTCTTT. Protein product: CASSAKTGGAEAFF.

For this clonotype: This may be a read error, as it is one base from a much larger clone. V and J are TRBV27 and TRBJ2-6, with 9 positions matching TRBD2. The CDR3 has 13 residues. Germline-derived CDR1 and CDR2 are MNHEY and SMNVEV (reference sequence). Here the CDR3 reads CASSPSGATVLTF. Here the CDR3 DNA reads TGTGCCAGCAGTCCTAGCGGGGCCACCGTCCTGACTTTC.

This clonotype was counted a few times. The CDR3 nucleotides are TGTGCCAGCAGCCCTGCTTGGACCTACGAGCAGTACTTC. As protein: CASSPAWTYEQYF. The genes are TRBV7-9 and TRBJ2-7; D remains unclear. The CDR3 contains 13 residues. V was shortened by 5 bases and J by 2 bases, with 10 bases between the two germline ends. Germline CDR1 is SEHNR and CDR2 is FQNEAQ (reference sequence).

This clonotype has at least ten counts. The chain recombines TRBV6-6 with TRBJ2-3, with unresolved D. V was cut by 6 bases and J by 6 bases, with 13 bases left in between. Germline V CDR1 and CDR2: MNHNY, SVGAGI (reference sequence). The CDR3 is 13 amino acids. This CDR3 reads CASRSTPGDTQYF. As DNA, the CDR3 is TGTGCCAGCAGGTCAACCCCTGGGGATACGCAGTATTTT.

This clonotype was picked up a small number of times. The rearrangement joins TRBV12-5 to TRBJ2-7; D gene unclear. V lost 5 bases, J lost 2 bases, and 10 bases lay in between. The CDR3 sequence is 13 residues long. Looked up from germline, CDR1 is LGHNT and CDR2 is FRNRAP. The CDR3 sequence is CASGGPWPYEQYF. CDR3 coding DNA: TGTGCTAGTGGTGGCCCGTGGCCCTACGAGCAGTACTTC.

Comments on this clonotype: A single base separates this from a much larger clone, so it may be a read error. The chain employs TRBV29-1 and TRBJ2-3, with 7 bases fitting TRBD2. The CDR3 extends over 14 amino acids. The germline V gene encodes CDR1 SQVTM and CDR2 ANQGSEA. V dropped 8 bases and J dropped 3; count of bases not matched to a gene: 11. The CDR3 nucleotides read TGCAGCCTCTCTAGCGGAGGCAAGACAGATACGCAGTATTTT. Amino acids: CSLSSGGKTDTQYF.

Notes on this clonotype: Since a much larger clone is just one base distant, this may be a read error. The chain combines TRBV30 with TRBJ1-1, with unresolved D. Germline CDR1 is GTSNPN and CDR2 is SVGIG (reference sequence). CDR3 length equals 16 residues. CDR3 in amino acids: CAWSAFSREAHTEASF. In nucleotides, the CDR3 is TGTGCCTGGAGTGCCTTTTCCAGAGAGGCGCACACTGAAGCTTCCTTT.

This clonotype was observed a few times. The rearrangement uses TRBV30 and TRBJ2-1, with 9 positions matching TRBD1. Germline V lookup: CDR1 GTSNPN, CDR2 SVGIG (reference sequence). V lost 7 bases, J lost 9 bases, and 13 bases stayed unmatched. This CDR3 comprises 14 residues. The chain's CDR3 is CASQLQGAGGEQFF. DNA for the CDR3: TGTGCCTCCCAATTACAGGGGGCAGGAGGTGAGCAGTTCTTC.

This clonotype occurred many times. The chain combines TRBV11-2 with TRBJ1-1, with 9 bases lining up with TRBD1. V was pared by 4 bases and J by 3 bases, with 3 bases of the junction left unmatched. Germline V gene data show CDR1 as SGHAT and CDR2 as FQNNGV. The length of the CDR3 is 14 residues. The CDR3, as DNA: TGTGCCAGCAGCTCGAGGGACAGGGACACTGAAGCTTTCTTT. This translates into CASSSRDRDTEAFF.